The table lists the clone carrying this T cell receptor (beta chain) with a count of one. Authors' analysis steps: Amplification of reference gene primers provided the estimated nucleated cell counts. The protocol was immunoSEQ multiplex PCR, while the TCRdb copy is restricted to in-frame clones and leaves out a portion. The DNA gave D and trimming, while V, J and clone size come from that table. The repertoire holds about 300,000 clones, with roughly 91% as singletons. V was clipped by 7 bases and J by 7 bases; unmatched bases: 11. The CDR3 length is 15 residues. The germline V gene has CDR1 LGHNA and CDR2 YNFKEQ. This record belongs to a study of blood T cell repertoires in COVID-19. Turning to the study itself: From T cells, B-cell-depleted T cells, or PBMCs came the material, which was cDNA or gDNA.

V and J are TRBV4-2 and TRBJ2-2; 8 positions match TRBD1. Sequenced: PBMCs or T cells enriched from blood (not recorded which). The receptor comes from a woman in her 50s who had been exposed to COVID-19. Here the CDR3 reads CASTGPGGTNGELFF. DNA for the CDR3: TGTGCCAGCACCGGACCAGGGGGCACTAACGGGGAGCTGTTTTTT.